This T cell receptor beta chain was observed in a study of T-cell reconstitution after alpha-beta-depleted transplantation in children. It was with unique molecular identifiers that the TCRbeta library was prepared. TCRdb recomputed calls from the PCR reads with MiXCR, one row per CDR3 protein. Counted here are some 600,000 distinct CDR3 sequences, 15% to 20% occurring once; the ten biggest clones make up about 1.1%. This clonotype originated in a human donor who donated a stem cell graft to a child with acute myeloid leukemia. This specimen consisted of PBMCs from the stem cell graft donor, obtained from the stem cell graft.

The DNA of the CDR3 is TGTGCCAGCAGTTTAGACCTAGCGGGAGCGGTCAATGAGCAGTTCTTC. Translated, it gives CASSLDLAGAVNEQFF. This chain connects TRBV12-3 or TRBV12-4 to TRBJ2-1; 10 bases are a match to TRBD2. The CDR3 is made up of 16 amino acids. Trimming took 1 base from V and 6 from J; bases not matched to a gene: 6.